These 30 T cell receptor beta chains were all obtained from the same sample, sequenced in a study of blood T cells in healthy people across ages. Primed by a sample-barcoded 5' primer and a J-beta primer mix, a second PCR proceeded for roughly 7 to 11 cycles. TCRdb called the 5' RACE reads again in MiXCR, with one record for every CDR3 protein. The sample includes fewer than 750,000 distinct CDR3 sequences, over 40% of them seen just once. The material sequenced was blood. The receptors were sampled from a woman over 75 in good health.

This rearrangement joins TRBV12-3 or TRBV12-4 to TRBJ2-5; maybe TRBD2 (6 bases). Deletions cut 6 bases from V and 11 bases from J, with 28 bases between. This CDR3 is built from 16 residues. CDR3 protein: CASSPSVGGKVNEQYF. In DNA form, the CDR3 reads TGTGCCAGCAGCCCTAGTGTGGGCGGGAAAGTCAATGAGCAGTACTTC.

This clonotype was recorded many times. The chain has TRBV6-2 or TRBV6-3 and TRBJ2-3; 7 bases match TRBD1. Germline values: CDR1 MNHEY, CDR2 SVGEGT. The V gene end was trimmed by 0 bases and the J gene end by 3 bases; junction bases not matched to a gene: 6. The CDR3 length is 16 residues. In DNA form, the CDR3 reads TGTGCCAGCAGTTACTCAATGGACAGGCCAACAGATACGCAGTATTTT. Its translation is CASSYSMDRPTDTQYF.

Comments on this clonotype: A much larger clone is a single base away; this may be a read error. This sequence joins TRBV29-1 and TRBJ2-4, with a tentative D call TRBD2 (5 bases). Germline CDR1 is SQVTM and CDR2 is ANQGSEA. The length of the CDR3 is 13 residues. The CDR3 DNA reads TGCAGCGTCGGACTGCTAGCCAAAACCATTCAGTACTTC. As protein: CSVGLLAKTIQYF.

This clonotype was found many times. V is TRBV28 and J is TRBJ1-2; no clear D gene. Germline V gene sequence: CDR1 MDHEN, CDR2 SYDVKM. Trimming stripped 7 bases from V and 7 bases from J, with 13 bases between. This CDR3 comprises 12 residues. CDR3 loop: CASKPAPAGYTF. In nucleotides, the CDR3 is TGTGCCAGCAAACCAGCCCCTGCTGGCTACACCTTC.

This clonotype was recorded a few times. The CDR3 region is CASSHTSGSRKETQYF. The CDR3 nucleotides are TGTGCCAGCAGCCACACTAGCGGGAGTAGGAAGGAGACCCAGTACTTC. The V call is TRBV6-5, the J call TRBJ2-7; 11 bases line up with TRBD2. The end of the DNA fits TRBJ2-5 better, so the J call may be wrong. CDR3 size: 16 residues. Germline V CDR1 and CDR2: MNHEY, SVGAGI.

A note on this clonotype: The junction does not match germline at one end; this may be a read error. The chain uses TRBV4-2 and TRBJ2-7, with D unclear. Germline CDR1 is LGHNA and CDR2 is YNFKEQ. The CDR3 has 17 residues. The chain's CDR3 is CASSQAVATSFSHEQYF. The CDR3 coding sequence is TGTGCCAGCAGCCAAGCCGTCGCGACATCTTTCTCCCACGAGCAGTACTTC.

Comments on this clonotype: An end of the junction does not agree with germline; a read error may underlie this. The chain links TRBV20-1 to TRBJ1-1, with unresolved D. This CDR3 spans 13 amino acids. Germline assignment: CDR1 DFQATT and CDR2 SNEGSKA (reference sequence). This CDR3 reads CSAGETWNTEAFF. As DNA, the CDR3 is TGCAGTGCTGGAGAAACCTGGAACACTGAAGCTTTCTTT.

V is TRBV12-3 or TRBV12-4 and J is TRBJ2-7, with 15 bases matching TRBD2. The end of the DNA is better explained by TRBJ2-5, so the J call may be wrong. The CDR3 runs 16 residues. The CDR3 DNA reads TGTGCCAGCAGTAGGGTCCAGGGACTAGCGGGGGGGACCCAGTACTTC. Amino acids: CASSRVQGLAGGTQYF.

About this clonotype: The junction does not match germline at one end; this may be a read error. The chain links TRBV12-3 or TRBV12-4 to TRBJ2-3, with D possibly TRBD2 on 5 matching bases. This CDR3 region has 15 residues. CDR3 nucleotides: TGTGCCAGCAGGGGCTTCGGGATAAGAACAGATGCGCAGTATTTT. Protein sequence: CASRGFGIRTDAQYF.

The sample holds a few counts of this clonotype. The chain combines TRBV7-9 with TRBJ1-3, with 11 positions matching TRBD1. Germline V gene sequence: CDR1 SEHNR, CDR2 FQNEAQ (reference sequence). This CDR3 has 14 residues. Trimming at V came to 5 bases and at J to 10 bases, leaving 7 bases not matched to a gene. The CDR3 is CASSTDRGLGTIYF. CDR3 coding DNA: TGTGCCAGCAGCACGGACAGGGGGCTCGGGACCATATATTTT.

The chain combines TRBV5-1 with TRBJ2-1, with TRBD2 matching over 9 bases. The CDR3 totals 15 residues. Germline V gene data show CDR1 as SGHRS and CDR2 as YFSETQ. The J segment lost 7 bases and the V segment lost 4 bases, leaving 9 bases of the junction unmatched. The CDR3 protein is CASSLLAGVRNEQFF. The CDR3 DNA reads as TGCGCCAGCAGCCTCTTAGCGGGAGTTCGGAATGAGCAGTTCTTC.

In DNA form, the CDR3 reads TGTGCCACTCGCACGTTGTTCTTGCGGAGCATCTACGAGCAGTACTTC. Its translation is CATRTLFLRSIYEQYF. The J gene is TRBJ2-7, the V gene TRBV15; D is uncertain. The CDR3 is made up of 16 amino acids. Germline V gives CDR1 LNHNV, CDR2 YYDKDF (reference sequence). V was cut by 9 bases and J by 3 bases, with 24 bases left in between.

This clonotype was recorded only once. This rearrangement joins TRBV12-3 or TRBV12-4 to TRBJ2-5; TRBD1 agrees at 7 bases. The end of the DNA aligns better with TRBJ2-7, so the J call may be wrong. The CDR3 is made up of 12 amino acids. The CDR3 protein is CASSIRQGEQYF. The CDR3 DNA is TGTGCCAGCAGTATTAGACAGGGCGAGCAGTACTTC.

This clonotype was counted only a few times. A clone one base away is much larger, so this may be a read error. CDR3 sequence (DNA): TGCGCCAGCAGCATCAGGACTAGCACTACTAGCACAGATGCGCAGTATTTT. This sequence encodes CASSIRTSTTSTDAQYF. The chain has TRBV5-1 and TRBJ2-3; 8 nucleotides agree with TRBD2. Germline CDR1 and CDR2: SGHRS and YFSETQ. This CDR3 contains 17 residues.

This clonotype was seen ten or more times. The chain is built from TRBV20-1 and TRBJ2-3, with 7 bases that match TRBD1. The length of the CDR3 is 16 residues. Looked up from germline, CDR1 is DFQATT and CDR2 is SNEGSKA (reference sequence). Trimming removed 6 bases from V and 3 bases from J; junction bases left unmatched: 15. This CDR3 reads CSAILRQGVRTDTQYF. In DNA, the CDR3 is TGCAGTGCCATCTTACGACAGGGAGTTAGGACAGATACGCAGTATTTT.

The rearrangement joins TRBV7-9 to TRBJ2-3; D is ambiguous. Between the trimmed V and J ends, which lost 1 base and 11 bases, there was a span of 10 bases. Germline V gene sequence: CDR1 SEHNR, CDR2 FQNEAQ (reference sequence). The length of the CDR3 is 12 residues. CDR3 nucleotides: TGTGCCAGCAGCTTAGGGCTGAATATGCAGTATTTT. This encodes CASSLGLNMQYF.

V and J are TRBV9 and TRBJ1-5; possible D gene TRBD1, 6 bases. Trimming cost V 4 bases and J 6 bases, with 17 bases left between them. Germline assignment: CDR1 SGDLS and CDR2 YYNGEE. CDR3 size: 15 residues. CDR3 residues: CASSPGQGWVQPQHF. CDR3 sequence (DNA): TGTGCCAGCAGCCCGGGACAAGGGTGGGTTCAGCCCCAGCATTTT.

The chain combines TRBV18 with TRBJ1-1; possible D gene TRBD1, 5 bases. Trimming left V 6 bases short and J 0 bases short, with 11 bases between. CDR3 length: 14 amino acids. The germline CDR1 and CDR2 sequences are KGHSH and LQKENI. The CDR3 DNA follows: TGTGCCAGCTCCCCGACAGAGATGAACACTGAAGCTTTCTTT. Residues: CASSPTEMNTEAFF.

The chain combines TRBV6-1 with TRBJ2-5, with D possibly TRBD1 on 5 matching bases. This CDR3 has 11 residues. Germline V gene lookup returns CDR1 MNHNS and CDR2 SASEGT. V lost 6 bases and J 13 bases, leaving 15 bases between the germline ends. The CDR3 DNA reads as TGTGCCAGCAGCACGACAGTATCTATGTACTTC. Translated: CASSTTVSMYF.

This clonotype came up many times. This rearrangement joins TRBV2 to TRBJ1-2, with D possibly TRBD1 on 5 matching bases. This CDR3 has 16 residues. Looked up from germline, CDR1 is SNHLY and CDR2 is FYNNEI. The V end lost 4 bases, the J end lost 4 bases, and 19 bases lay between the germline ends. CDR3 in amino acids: CASSGTRKSRGYGYTF. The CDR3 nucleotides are TGTGCCAGCAGTGGAACCAGGAAATCGAGGGGCTATGGCTACACCTTC.

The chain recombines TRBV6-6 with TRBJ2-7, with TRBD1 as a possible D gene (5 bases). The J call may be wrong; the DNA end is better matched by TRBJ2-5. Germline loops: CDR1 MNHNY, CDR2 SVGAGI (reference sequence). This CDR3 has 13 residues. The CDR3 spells CASSAQTRGTQYF. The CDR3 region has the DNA TGTGCCAGCAGTGCCCAGACAAGGGGGACCCAGTACTTC.

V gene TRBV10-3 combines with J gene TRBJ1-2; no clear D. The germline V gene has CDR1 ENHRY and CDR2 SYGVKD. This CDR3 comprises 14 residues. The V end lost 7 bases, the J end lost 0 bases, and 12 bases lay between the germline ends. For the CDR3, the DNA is TGTGCCATCAATATGGCAGGATCTAACTATGGCTACACCTTC. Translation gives CAINMAGSNYGYTF.

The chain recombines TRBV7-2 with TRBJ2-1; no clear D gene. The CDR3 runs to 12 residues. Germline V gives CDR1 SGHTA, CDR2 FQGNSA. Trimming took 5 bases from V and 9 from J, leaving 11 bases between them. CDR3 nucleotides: TGTGCCAGCAGCCGAGATCGCAGTGAGCAGTTCTTC. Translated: CASSRDRSEQFF.

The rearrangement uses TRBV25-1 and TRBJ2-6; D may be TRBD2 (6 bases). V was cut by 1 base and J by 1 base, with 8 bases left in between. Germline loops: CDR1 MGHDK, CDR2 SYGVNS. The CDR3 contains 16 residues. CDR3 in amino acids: CASSELGGSGANVLTF. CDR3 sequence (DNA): TGTGCCAGCAGTGAATTGGGGGGATCTGGGGCCAACGTCCTGACTTTC.

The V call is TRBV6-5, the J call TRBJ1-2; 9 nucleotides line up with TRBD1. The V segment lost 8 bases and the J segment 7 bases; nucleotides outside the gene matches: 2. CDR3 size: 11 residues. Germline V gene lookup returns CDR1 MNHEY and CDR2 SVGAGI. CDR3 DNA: TGTGCCAGCGGACAGGGGACTGGCTACACCTTC. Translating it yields CASGQGTGYTF.

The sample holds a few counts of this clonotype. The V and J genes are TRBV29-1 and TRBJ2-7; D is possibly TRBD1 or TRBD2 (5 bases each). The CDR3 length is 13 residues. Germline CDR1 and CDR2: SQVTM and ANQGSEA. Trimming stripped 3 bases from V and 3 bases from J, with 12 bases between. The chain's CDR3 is CSVDLRGFYEQYF. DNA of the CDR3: TGCAGCGTTGATCTGAGGGGATTCTACGAGCAGTACTTC.

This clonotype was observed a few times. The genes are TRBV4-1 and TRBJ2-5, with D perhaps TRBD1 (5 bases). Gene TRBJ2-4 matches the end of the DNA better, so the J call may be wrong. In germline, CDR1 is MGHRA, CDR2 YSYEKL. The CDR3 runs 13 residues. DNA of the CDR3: TGCGCCAGCAGCCAAGTTGGAACAGGCATTCAGTACTTC. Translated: CASSQVGTGIQYF.

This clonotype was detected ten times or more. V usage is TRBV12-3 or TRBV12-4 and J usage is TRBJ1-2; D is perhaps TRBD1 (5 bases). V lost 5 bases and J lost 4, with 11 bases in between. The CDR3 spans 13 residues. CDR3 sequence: CASSADTFYGYTF. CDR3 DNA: TGTGCCAGCAGTGCGGACACCTTCTATGGCTACACCTTC.

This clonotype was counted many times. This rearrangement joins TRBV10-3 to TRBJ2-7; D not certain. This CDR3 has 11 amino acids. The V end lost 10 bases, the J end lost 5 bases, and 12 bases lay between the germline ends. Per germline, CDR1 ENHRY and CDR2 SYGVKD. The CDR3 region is CATLGLDEQYF. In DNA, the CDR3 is TGTGCCACCTTGGGCTTAGACGAGCAGTACTTC.

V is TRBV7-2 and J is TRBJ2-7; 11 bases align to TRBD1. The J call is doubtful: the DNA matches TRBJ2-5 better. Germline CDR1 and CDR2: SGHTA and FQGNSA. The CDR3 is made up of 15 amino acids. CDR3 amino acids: CASRMGTGGFETQYF. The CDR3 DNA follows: TGTGCCAGCAGGATGGGGACAGGGGGTTTTGAGACCCAGTACTTC.